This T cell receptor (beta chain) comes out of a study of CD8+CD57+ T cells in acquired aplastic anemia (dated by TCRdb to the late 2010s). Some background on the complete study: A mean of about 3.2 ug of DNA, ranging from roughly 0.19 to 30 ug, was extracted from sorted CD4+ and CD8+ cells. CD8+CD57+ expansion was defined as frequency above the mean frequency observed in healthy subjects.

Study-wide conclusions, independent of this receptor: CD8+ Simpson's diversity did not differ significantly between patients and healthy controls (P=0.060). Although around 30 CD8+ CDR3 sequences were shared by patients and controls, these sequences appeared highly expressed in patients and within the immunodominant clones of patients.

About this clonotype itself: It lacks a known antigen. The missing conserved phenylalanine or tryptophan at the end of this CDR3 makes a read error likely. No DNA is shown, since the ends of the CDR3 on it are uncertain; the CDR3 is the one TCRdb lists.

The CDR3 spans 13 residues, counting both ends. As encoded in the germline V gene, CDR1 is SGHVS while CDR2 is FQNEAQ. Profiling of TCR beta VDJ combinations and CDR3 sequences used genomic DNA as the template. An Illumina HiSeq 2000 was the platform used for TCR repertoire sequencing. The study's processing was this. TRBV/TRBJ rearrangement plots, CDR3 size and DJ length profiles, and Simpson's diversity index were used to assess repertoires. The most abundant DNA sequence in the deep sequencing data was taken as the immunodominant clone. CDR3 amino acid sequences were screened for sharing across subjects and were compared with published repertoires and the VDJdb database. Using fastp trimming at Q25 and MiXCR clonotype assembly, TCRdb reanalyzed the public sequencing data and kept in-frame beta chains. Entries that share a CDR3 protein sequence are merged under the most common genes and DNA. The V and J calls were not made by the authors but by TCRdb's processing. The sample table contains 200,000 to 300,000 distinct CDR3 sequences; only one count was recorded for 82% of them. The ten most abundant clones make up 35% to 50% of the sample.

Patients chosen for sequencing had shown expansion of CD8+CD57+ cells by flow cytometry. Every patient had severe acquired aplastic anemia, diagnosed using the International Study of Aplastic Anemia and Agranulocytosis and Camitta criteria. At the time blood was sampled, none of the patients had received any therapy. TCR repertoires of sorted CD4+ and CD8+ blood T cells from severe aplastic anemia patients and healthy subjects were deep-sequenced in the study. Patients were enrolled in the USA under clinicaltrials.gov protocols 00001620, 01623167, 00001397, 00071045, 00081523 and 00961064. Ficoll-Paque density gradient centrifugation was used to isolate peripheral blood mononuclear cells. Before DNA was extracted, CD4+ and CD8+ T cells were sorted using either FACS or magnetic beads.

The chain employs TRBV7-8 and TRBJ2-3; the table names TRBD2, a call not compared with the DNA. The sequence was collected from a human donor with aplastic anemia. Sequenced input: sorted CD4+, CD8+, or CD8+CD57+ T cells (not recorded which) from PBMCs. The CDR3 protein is CASSVGGGPATYY.